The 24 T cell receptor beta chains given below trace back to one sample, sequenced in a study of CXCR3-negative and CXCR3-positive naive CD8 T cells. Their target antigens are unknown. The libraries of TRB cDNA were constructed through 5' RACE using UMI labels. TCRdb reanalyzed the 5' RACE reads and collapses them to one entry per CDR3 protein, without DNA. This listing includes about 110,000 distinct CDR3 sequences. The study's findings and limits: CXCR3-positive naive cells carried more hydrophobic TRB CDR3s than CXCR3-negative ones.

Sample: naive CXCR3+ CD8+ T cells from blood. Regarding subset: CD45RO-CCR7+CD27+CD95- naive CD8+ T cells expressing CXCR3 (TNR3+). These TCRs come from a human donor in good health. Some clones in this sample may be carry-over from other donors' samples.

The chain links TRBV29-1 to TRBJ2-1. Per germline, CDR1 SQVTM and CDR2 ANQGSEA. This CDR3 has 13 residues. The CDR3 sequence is CGVPVSSYNEQFF.

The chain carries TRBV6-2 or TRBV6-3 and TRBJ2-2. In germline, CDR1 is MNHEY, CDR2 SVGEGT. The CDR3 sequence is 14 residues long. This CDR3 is CASSYGGVTGELFF.

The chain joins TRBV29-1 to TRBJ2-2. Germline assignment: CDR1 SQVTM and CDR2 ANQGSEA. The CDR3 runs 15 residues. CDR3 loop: CSVDEAGSHTGELFF.

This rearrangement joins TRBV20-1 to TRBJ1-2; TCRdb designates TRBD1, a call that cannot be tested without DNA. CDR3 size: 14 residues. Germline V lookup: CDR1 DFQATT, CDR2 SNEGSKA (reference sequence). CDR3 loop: CSAPFPDTFYGYTF.

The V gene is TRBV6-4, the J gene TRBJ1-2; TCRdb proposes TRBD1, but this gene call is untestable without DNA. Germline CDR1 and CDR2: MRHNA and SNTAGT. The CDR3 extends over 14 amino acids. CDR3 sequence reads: CASSDSTGSYGYTF.

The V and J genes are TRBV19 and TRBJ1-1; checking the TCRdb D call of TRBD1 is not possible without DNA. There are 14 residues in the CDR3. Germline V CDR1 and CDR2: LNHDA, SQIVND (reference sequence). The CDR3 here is CASSAQGLWTEAFF.

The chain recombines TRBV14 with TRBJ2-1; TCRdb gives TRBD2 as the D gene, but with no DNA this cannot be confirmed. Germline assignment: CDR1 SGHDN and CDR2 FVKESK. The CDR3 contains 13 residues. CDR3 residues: CASSLGLYNEQFF. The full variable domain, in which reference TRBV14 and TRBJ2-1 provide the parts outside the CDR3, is EAGVTQFPSHSVIEKGQTVTLRCDPISGHDNLYWYRRVMGKEIKFLLHFVKESKQDESGMPNNRFLAERTGGTYSTLKVQPAELEDSGVYFCASSLGLYNEQFFGPGTRLTVL.

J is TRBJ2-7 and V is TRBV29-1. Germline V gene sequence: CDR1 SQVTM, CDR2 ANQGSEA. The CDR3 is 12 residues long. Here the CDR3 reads CSVVMGSREQYF.

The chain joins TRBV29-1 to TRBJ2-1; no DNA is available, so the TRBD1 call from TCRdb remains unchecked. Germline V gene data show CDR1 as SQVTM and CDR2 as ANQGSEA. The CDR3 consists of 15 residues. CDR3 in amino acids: CSALTGPLGYNEQFF.

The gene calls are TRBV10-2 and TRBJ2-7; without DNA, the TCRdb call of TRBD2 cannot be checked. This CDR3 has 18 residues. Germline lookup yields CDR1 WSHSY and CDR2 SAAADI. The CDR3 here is CASSESNRRGLVAYEQYF.

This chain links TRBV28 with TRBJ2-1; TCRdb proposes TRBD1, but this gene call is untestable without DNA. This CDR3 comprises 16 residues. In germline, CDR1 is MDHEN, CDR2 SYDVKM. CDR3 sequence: CASSPRVGGGHNEQFF.

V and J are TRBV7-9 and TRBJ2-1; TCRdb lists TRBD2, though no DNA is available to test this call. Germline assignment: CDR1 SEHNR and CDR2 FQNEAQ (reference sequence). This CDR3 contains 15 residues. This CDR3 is CASSGSGGASNEQFF. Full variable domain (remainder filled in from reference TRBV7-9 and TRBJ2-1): DTGVSQNPRHKITKRGQNVTFRCDPISEHNRLYWYRQTLGQGPEFLTYFQNEAQLEKSRLLSDRFSAERPKGSFSTLEIQRTEQGDSAMYLCASSGSGGASNEQFFGPGTRLTVL.

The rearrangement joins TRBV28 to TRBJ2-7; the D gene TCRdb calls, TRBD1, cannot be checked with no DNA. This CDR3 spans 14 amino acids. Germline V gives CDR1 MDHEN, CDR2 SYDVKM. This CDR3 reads CASSPTGLSYEQYF.

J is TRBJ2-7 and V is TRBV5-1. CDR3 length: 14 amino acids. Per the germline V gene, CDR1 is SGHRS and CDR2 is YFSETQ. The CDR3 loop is CASSLVGTSYEQYF.

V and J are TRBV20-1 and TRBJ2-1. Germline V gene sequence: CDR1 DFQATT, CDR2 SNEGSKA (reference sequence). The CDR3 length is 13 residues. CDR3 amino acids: CSVLASSYNEQFF.

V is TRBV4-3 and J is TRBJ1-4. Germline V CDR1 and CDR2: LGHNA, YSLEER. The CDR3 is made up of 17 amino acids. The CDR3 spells CASSQGLLEEFNEKLFF.

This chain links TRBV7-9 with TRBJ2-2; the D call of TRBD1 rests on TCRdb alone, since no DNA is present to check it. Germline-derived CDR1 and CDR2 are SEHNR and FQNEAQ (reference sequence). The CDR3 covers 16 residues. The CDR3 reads CASSPRQGGNTGELFF.

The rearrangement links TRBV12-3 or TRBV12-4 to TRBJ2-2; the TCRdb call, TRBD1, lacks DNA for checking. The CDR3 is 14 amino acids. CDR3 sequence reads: CASTQTGITGELFF.

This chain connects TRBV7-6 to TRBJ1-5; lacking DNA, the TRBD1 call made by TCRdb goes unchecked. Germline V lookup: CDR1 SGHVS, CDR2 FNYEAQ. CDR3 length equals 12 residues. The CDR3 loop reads CASSLLGGPQHF.

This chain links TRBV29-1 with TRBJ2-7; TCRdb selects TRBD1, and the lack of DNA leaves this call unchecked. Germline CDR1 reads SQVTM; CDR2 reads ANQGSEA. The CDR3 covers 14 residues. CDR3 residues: CGVPDGTGDYEQYF.

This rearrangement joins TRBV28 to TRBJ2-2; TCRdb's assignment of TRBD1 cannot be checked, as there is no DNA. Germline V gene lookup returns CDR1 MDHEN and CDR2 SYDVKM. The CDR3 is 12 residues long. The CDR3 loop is CASSGGAGELFF.

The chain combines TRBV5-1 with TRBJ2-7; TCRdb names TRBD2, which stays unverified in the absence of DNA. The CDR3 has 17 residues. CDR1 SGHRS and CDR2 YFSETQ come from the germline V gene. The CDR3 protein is CASSLEPAGPAPYEQYF.

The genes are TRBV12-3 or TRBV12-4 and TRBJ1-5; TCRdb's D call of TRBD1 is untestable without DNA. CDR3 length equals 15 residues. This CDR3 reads CASSWGTGGNQPQHF.

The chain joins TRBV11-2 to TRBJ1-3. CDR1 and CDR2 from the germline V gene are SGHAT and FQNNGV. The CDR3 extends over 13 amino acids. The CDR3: CASNAGLRDTIYF.